This T cell receptor (beta chain) was identified in a study of cytomegalovirus exposure and HLA in healthy donors. The germline gives CDR1 SGHAT, CDR2 FQNNGV. V dropped 1 base and J dropped 0; count of bases not matched to a gene: 0. This CDR3 comprises 16 residues. With regard to this clone: Its antigen remains unidentified.

The PCR made use of 60 Vbeta and 13 Jbeta primers. The protocol was immunoSEQ multiplex PCR, while the TCRdb copy is restricted to in-frame clones and leaves out a portion. In the table there are tens of thousands of clones, around 74% of which are singletons. Study conclusions and caveats: Cytomegalovirus association was listed for 164 TCR beta chains. What TCR beta sequences reportedly achieved was accurate prediction of HLA-A and HLA-B alleles in most subjects. A classifier reportedly called cytomegalovirus status with high sensitivity and specificity. In a later analysis, a missense DCLRE1C variant was linked to TCR beta V- and J-gene trimming.

This chain joins TRBV11-2 and TRBJ2-2, with TRBD1 matching over 9 bases. Sample: PBMCs. The receptor's source is a woman between 25 and 40 years old in good health and CMV-seropositive. In DNA, the CDR3 is TGTGCCAGCAGCTTAGGACAGGGGGCGAACACCGGGGAGCTGTTTTTT. Translating it yields CASSLGQGANTGELFF.